Listed here is a single TCR beta chain. This sample was taken from a study of blood T cell repertoires in COVID-19. CDR1 and CDR2 from the germline V gene are MNHEY and SVGAGI. The CDR3 is made up of 14 amino acids. The ends lost 6 bases at V and 0 bases at J; junction bases unmatched: 2. Methods used by the authors: Researchers report that nucleated cell counts were estimated from reference gene primer amplification. This table comes from immunoSEQ multiplex PCR, and its TCRdb copy is limited to in-frame clones, with some not included. That table gives V, J and clone size, and the DNA gave D and trimming. The sample includes 70,000 to 100,000 clones, 88% of them seen just once.

This sequence joins TRBV6-5 and TRBJ2-3; 8 nucleotides align to TRBD2. This clonotype was sampled from a human donor in a cohort sampled during active COVID-19. The sequenced sample was peripheral blood. This chain's CDR3 is CASRAGESTDTQYF. The CDR3 nucleotides are TGTGCCAGCAGAGCGGGAGAGAGCACAGATACGCAGTATTTT.